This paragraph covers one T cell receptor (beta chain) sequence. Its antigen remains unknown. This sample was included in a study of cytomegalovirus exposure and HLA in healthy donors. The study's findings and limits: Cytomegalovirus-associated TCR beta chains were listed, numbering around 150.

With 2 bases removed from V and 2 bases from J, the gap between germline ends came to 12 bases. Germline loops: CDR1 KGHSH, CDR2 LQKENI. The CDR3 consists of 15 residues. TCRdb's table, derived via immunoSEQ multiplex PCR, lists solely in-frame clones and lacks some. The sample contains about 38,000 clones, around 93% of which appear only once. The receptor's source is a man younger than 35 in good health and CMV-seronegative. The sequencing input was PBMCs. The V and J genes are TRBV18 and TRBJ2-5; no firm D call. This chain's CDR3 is CASSPFQKPQETQYF. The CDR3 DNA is TGTGCCAGCTCACCATTCCAGAAACCTCAAGAGACCCAGTACTTC.